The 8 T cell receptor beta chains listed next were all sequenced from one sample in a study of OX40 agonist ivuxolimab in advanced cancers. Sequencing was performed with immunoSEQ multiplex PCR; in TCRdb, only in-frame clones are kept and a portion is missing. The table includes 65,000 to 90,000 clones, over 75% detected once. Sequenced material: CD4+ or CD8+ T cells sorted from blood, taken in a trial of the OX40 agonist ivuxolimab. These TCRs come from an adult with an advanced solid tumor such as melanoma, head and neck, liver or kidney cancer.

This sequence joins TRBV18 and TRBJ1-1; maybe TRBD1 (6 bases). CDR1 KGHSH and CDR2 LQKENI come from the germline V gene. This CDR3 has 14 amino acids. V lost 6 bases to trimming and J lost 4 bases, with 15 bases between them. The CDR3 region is CASSPTDSGTEAFF. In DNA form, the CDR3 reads TGTGCCAGCTCCCCAACGGACAGTGGCACTGAAGCTTTCTTT. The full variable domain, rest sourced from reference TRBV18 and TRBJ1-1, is NAGVMQNPRHLVRRRGQEARLRCSPMKGHSHVYWYRQLPEEGLKFMVYLQKENIIDESGMPKERFSAEFPKEGPSILRIQQVVRGDSAAYFCASSPTDSGTEAFFGQGTRLTVV.

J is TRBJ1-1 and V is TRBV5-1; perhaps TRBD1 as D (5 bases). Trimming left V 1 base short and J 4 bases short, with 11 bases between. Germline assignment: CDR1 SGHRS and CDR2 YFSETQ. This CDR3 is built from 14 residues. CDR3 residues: CASSLFGGGTEAFF. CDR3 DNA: TGCGCCAGCAGCTTGTTCGGGGGAGGCACTGAAGCTTTCTTT.

CDR3 in amino acids: CASSQDEAGRSPLHF. The DNA for the CDR3 is TGCGCCAGCAGCCAAGATGAGGCGGGAAGGTCACCCCTCCACTTT. V is TRBV4-1 and J is TRBJ1-6, with D uncertain. This CDR3 has 15 amino acids. In germline, CDR1 is MGHRA, CDR2 YSYEKL. Trimming left V 0 bases short and J 10 bases short, with 13 bases between.

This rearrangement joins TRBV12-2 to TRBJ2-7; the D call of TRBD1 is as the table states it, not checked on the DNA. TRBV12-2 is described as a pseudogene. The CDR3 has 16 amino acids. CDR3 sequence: CASRLASRPPPCEQYF. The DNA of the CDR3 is TGTGCAAGTCGCTTAGCGTCCAGGCCACCTCCCTGCGAGCAGTACTTC.

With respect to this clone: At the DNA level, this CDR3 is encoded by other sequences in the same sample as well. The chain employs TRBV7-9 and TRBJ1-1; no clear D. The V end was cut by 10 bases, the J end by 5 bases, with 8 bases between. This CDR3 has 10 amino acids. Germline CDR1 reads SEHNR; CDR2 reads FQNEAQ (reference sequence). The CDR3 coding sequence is TGTGCCATCTCAAGGACTGAAGCTTTCTTT. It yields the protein CAISRTEAFF.

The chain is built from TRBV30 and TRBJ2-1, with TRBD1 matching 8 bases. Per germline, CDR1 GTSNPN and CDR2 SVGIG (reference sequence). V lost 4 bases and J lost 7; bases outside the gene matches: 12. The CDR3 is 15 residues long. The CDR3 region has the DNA TGTGCCTGGAATCCCCTCGGGACAGGCCCTAATGAGCAGTTCTTC. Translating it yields CAWNPLGTGPNEQFF.

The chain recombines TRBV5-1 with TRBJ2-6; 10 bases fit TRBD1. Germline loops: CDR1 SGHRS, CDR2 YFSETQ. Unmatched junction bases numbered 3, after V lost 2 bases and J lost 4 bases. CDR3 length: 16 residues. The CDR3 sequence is CASSLGTGAGANVLTF. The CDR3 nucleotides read TGCGCCAGCAGCTTAGGGACAGGGGCCGGGGCCAACGTCCTGACTTTC.

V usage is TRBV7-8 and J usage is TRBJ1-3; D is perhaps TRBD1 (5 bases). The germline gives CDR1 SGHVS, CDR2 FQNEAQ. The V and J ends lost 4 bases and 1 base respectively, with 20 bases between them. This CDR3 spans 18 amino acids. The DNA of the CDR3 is TGTGCCAGCAGCTCACTCACCCCCGGGGGAGGGTCTGGAAACACCATATATTTT. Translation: CASSSLTPGGGSGNTIYF.